The source of this TCR beta chain is a study of blood T cell repertoires in COVID-19. Method: immunoSEQ multiplex PCR; TCRdb's copy keeps in-frame clones and lacks some. Among around 170,000 clones listed, about 80% were seen once. V lost 5 bases to trimming and J lost 0 bases; unmatched junction nucleotides: 10. Looked up from germline, CDR1 is LGHNA and CDR2 is YSLEER. The CDR3 length is 17 residues. The clonotype comes from a man between 60 and 70 years old who had been exposed to COVID-19. V usage is TRBV4-3 and J usage is TRBJ2-3, with TRBD2 matching over 8 bases. Sequences were obtained from PBMCs or T cells enriched from blood (not recorded which). The DNA of the CDR3 is TGCGCCAGCAGCTGGGGGGGACTAGAGACAAGCACAGATACGCAGTATTTT. This sequence encodes CASSWGGLETSTDTQYF.